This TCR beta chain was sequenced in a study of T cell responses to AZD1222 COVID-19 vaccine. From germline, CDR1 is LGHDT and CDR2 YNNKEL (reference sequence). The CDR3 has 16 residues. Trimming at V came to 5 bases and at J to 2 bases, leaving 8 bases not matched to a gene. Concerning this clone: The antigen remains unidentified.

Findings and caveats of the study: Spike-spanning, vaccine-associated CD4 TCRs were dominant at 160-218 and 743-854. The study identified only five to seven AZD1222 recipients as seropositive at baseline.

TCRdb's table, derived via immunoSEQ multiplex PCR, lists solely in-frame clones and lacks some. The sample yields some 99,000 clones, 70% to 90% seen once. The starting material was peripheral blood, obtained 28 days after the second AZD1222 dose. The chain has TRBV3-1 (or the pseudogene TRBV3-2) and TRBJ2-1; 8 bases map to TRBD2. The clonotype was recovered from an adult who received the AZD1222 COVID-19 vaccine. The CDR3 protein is CASSSLRGVTYNEQFF. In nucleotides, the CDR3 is TGTGCCAGCAGCTCCCTGCGGGGGGTCACCTACAATGAGCAGTTCTTC.